This TCR beta chain appears in the sequencing data of a study of T cells in Graves' hyperthyroidism and ophthalmopathy. Stable hyperthyroidism: no ophthalmopathy progression over 18 months of follow-up. Amplified TCR beta CDR3 regions came from RNA transcripts. HTBI primers were used for first-round RT-PCR of the TCR CDR3. TCRdb re-called the multiplex PCR reads with MiXCR, one entry per CDR3 protein. The sample lists some 360,000 distinct CDR3 sequences, approximately 15% occurring once. Germline values: CDR1 MNHEY, CDR2 SMNVEV (reference sequence). V lost 6 bases, J lost 7 bases, and 15 bases lay in between. CDR3 size: 13 residues. This clonotype was seen ten or more times.

The receptor comes from a woman in her sixties with Graves' hyperthyroidism. This rearrangement joins TRBV27 to TRBJ1-1; the D gene is possibly TRBD1 (5 bases). Sequencing was performed on blood. The CDR3 nucleotides are TGTGCCAGCAGCCGGGACTCCCGTTTTGAAGCTTTCTTT. It translates to CASSRDSRFEAFF.